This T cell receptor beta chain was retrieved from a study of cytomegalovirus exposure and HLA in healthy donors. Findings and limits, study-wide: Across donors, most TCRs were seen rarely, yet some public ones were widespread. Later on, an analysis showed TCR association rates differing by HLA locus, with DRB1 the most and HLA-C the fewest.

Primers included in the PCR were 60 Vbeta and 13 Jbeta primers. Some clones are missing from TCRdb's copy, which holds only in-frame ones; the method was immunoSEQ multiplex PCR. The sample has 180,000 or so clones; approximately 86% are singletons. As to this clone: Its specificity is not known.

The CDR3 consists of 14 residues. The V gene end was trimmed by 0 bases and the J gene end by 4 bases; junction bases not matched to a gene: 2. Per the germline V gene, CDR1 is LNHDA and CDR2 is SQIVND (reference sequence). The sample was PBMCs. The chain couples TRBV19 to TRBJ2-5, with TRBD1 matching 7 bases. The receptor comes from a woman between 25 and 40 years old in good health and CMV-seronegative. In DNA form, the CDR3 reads TGTGCCAGTAGTATAGATAACAGGGGAGAGACCCAGTACTTC. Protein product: CASSIDNRGETQYF.